Each of the 15 T cell receptor beta chains below was sequenced from the same sample in a study of PD-L1 blockade in urothelial cancer. Assay used: immunoSEQ multiplex PCR; TCRdb lists only in-frame clones, some missing. The sample shows under 70,000 clones, about 81% of them seen only once. Time point defined: pretreatment peripheral blood. The input for sequencing was PBMCs, taken around atezolizumab (anti-PD-L1) treatment. All receptors derive from a man aged 65 to 85 with urothelial cancer.

The chain couples TRBV29-1 to TRBJ2-5, with D possibly TRBD2 on 5 matching bases. Germline CDR1 is SQVTM and CDR2 is ANQGSEA. The V end lost 4 bases, the J end lost 4 bases, and 16 bases lay between the germline ends. This CDR3 region has 14 residues. The CDR3 reads CSVVVSGGGETQYF. As DNA, the CDR3 is TGCAGCGTTGTTGTCAGCGGCGGAGGAGAGACCCAGTACTTC.

V is TRBV6-5 and J is TRBJ1-1; no firm D call. Germline V CDR1 and CDR2: MNHEY, SVGAGI. CDR3 length: 14 amino acids. Trimming left V 9 bases short and J 3 bases short, with 17 bases between. CDR3 nucleotide sequence: TGTGCCAGTAATTCCGGGTCTAGAGACACTGAAGCTTTCTTT. Translated: CASNSGSRDTEAFF.

V gene TRBV7-2 combines with J gene TRBJ2-7; 10 nucleotides match TRBD2. This CDR3 region has 14 residues. Germline CDR1 is SGHTA and CDR2 is FQGNSA. V lost 2 bases to trimming and J lost 3 bases; unmatched junction nucleotides: 1. This chain's CDR3 is CASSLLAGDYEQYF. CDR3 nucleotide sequence: TGTGCCAGCAGCTTACTAGCGGGAGACTACGAGCAGTACTTC.

This CDR3 is CASSLDYQGADTQYF. CDR3 nucleotides: TGTGCCAGCAGCTTGGATTATCAGGGGGCAGATACGCAGTATTTT. The V gene is TRBV5-4, the J gene TRBJ2-3, with 7 bases matching TRBD1. V trimming: 0 bases; J trimming: 4 bases; junction bases outside the gene matches: 5. This CDR3 contains 15 residues. Germline-derived CDR1 and CDR2 are SGHNT and YYREEE (reference sequence).

This clone was counted a few times. This sequence joins TRBV7-2 and TRBJ2-7, with TRBD2 matching over 9 bases. Germline V CDR1 and CDR2: SGHTA, FQGNSA. With 6 bases clipped from V and 5 bases from J, the junction kept 8 bases outside the gene matches. CDR3 length: 14 residues. CDR3 bases: TGTGCCAGCAGTCCGGGGCTAGCGGGAAACGAGCAGTACTTC. Its translation: CASSPGLAGNEQYF.

This chain uses TRBV28 with TRBJ1-3; 7 nucleotides agree with TRBD1. V shed 3 bases, J shed 0 bases, and the junction held 2 bases outside the gene matches. Germline lookup yields CDR1 MDHEN and CDR2 SYDVKM. This CDR3 spans 15 amino acids. CDR3 nucleotides: TGTGCCAGCAGTTTGAACAGGGGCTCTGGAAACACCATATATTTT. This sequence encodes CASSLNRGSGNTIYF.

The chain recombines TRBV9 with TRBJ2-2; the D gene is possibly TRBD1 (6 bases). Germline loops: CDR1 SGDLS, CDR2 YYNGEE. This CDR3 comprises 14 residues. Trimming cost V 1 base and J 5 bases, with 9 bases left between them. In nucleotides, the CDR3 is TGTGCCAGCAGCGTAACAGGGAAAACCGGGGAGCTGTTTTTT. This sequence encodes CASSVTGKTGELFF.

The chain is built from TRBV19 and TRBJ1-5; 7 positions agree with TRBD1. V shed 9 bases and J 7 bases; nucleotides not matched to a gene: 15. The CDR3 has 15 residues. Germline V gene data show CDR1 as LNHDA and CDR2 as SQIVND (reference sequence). The CDR3 bases are TGTGCCAGCAGCTTTACAGGGGAAAGAAAACAGCCCCAGCATTTT. Its protein product is CASSFTGERKQPQHF. Full variable domain (outside the CDR3, taken from reference TRBV19 and TRBJ1-5): DGGITQSPKYLFRKEGQNVTLSCEQNLNHDAMYWYRQDPGQGLRLIYYSQIVNDFQKGDIAEGYSVSREKKESFPLTVTSAQKNPTAFYLCASSFTGERKQPQHFGDGTRLSIL.

CDR3 protein: CASSDLYEQYF. Here the CDR3 DNA reads TGTGCCAGCAGTGACCTTTACGAGCAGTACTTC. The chain recombines TRBV6-1 with TRBJ2-7; D remains unclear. There are 11 residues in the CDR3. CDR1 and CDR2 (germline): MNHNS, SASEGT. Trimming left V 3 bases short and J 4 bases short, with 4 bases between.

This sequence joins TRBV5-1 and TRBJ2-7, with TRBD1 as a possible D gene (6 bases). Trimming removed 0 bases at V and 2 bases at J, with 15 bases between. In germline, CDR1 is SGHRS, CDR2 YFSETQ. This CDR3 contains 16 residues. The CDR3 nucleotides read TGCGCCAGCAGCTTGGCCGGGCAGGGGACAACCTACGAGCAGTACTTC. This sequence encodes CASSLAGQGTTYEQYF.

V gene TRBV7-8 combines with J gene TRBJ2-4; TRBD2 matches 13 bases. In germline, CDR1 is SGHVS, CDR2 FQNEAQ. V lost 5 bases to trimming and J lost 1 base; unmatched junction nucleotides: 14. The length of the CDR3 is 20 residues. CDR3 in DNA: TGTGCCAGCAGCCCCGGGACTAGCGGGACCCCCACCTACGCCAAAAACATTCAGTACTTC. The encoded protein is CASSPGTSGTPTYAKNIQYF.

The chain joins TRBV5-6 to TRBJ1-5; 8 bases fit TRBD1. V shed 4 bases, J shed 6 bases, and the junction held 6 bases outside the gene matches. Germline V gene data show CDR1 as SGHDT and CDR2 as YYEEEE. The CDR3 consists of 14 residues. In DNA form, the CDR3 reads TGTGCCAGCAGCCCGACAGGGGTCGCTCAGCCCCAGCATTTT. It translates to CASSPTGVAQPQHF.

The chain recombines TRBV4-1 with TRBJ1-3; D possibly corresponds to TRBD1 (6 bases). The CDR3 length is 20 residues. V was cut by 1 base and J by 0 bases, with 22 bases left in between. Looked up from germline, CDR1 is MGHRA and CDR2 is YSYEKL. CDR3 sequence (DNA): TGCGCCAGCAGCCAAGGAATATATCCTCGCAGGGGTGGCTCTGGAAACACCATATATTTT. Translated: CASSQGIYPRRGGSGNTIYF.

This clone was seen more than once but under ten times. The CDR3 is CASSRAGGWEKLFF. The CDR3 bases are TGTGCCAGCAGCCGTGCAGGGGGCTGGGAAAAACTGTTTTTT. The chain has TRBV9 and TRBJ1-4, with 8 bases matching TRBD1. Germline V CDR1 and CDR2: SGDLS, YYNGEE. CDR3 length: 14 amino acids. The trim removed 4 bases at V and 8 bases at J, leaving 7 bases unmatched.

The chain couples TRBV5-6 to TRBJ2-3; TRBD2 agrees at 9 bases. V lost 2 bases, J lost 1 base, and 8 bases stayed unmatched. Germline CDR1 and CDR2: SGHDT and YYEEEE. The CDR3 sequence is 17 residues long. The CDR3 DNA follows: TGTGCCAGCAGCTTCATAGCGGGAGCCCCTGGCACAGATACGCAGTATTTT. Its protein product is CASSFIAGAPGTDTQYF. The full variable domain, completed using reference TRBV5-6 and TRBJ2-3, is DAGVTQSPTHLIKTRGQQVTLRCSPKSGHDTVSWYQQALGQGPQFIFQYYEEEERQRGNFPDRFSGHQFPNYSSELNVNALLLGDSALYLCASSFIAGAPGTDTQYFGPGTRLTVL.